Below, 17 T cell receptor beta chains from the same sample are listed, as sequenced in a study of CD8+CD57+ T cells in acquired aplastic anemia. Patients chosen for sequencing had shown CD8+CD57+ cell expansion by flow cytometry. Both TCR beta VDJ combination and CDR3 sequence profiling were carried out. Genomic DNA was the template for this profiling. TCRdb re-called the reads with MiXCR, one entry per CDR3 protein. The sample has roughly 500,000 distinct CDR3 sequences, around 30% seen once. Sequencing was performed on sorted CD4+, CD8+, or CD8+CD57+ T cells (not recorded which) from PBMCs. Receptor source: a human donor with aplastic anemia.

The rearrangement uses TRBV7-7 and TRBJ2-1, with 9 bases identical to TRBD1. The CDR3 extends over 15 amino acids. In germline, CDR1 is SSHAT, CDR2 FNYEAQ (reference sequence). Germline trimming cut 2 bases from V and 5 bases from J; bases unmatched to any gene: 4. CDR3 nucleotides: TGTGCCAGCAGCTTAAGACAGGGGGTGAACAATGAGCAGTTCTTC. It codes for CASSLRQGVNNEQFF.

The chain uses TRBV30 and TRBJ2-7; D assignment may be TRBD1 or TRBD2 (6 bases each). This CDR3 spans 13 amino acids. The V end was cut by 4 bases, the J end by 4 bases, with 14 bases between. Germline CDR1 GTSNPN, CDR2 SVGIG (reference sequence). This CDR3 is CAWKVDSGYEQYF. CDR3 nucleotide sequence: TGTGCCTGGAAAGTGGACAGCGGGTACGAGCAGTACTTC. Variable domain in full (rest from reference TRBV30 and TRBJ2-7): SQTIHQWPATLVQPVGSPLSLECTVEGTSNPNLYWYRQAAGRGLQLLFYSVGIGQISSEVPQNLSASRPQDRQFILSSKKLLLSDSGFYLCAWKVDSGYEQYFGPGTRLTVT.

This clonotype was observed a few times. V usage is TRBV20-1 and J usage is TRBJ2-7; tentative D call: TRBD1 (7 bases). Trimming took 2 bases from V and 2 from J, leaving 10 bases between them. This CDR3 contains 13 residues. In germline, CDR1 is DFQATT, CDR2 SNEGSKA (reference sequence). The CDR3 DNA follows: TGCAGTGCTAGACAGGGGGGCCCCTACGAGCAGTACTTC. Its translation is CSARQGGPYEQYF.

Here the CDR3 reads CASSEEMGWGYTF. The CDR3 DNA reads TGTGCCAGCAGTGAAGAAATGGGTTGGGGCTACACCTTC. This chain uses TRBV2 with TRBJ1-2; no reliable D call. V was pared by 1 base and J by 8 bases, with 11 bases between. The germline V gene encodes CDR1 SNHLY and CDR2 FYNNEI. This CDR3 is built from 13 residues.

This clonotype was found a few times. The gene calls are TRBV6-5 and TRBJ1-6; D may be TRBD1 (6 bases). The CDR3 sequence is 14 residues long. Germline CDR1 is MNHEY and CDR2 is SVGAGI. The V and J ends lost 2 bases and 10 bases respectively, with 12 bases between them. The CDR3 DNA follows: TGTGCCAGCAGTTACGGCCGGGGGCCCTCACCCCTCCACTTT. Protein product: CASSYGRGPSPLHF.

This clonotype has a count of ten or more. This chain connects TRBV29-1 to TRBJ1-3; D call uncertain. Germline V gene lookup returns CDR1 SQVTM and CDR2 ANQGSEA. This CDR3 has 13 residues. Between the trimmed V and J ends, which lost 4 bases and 0 bases, there was a span of 7 bases. CDR3 in DNA: TGCAGCGTTGCGGTAGACTCTGGAAACACCATATATTTT. Translated, it gives CSVAVDSGNTIYF.

Only a few counts were recorded for this clonotype. The chain is built from TRBV29-1 and TRBJ1-2; 8 nucleotides align to TRBD1. Germline CDR1 is SQVTM and CDR2 is ANQGSEA. The V gene end was trimmed by 7 bases and the J gene end by 8 bases; junction bases not matched to a gene: 9. The CDR3 contains 12 residues. CDR3 amino acids: CSATLTGDGYTF. DNA for the CDR3: TGCAGCGCCACTCTGACAGGGGACGGCTACACCTTC. Drawing the rest from reference TRBV29-1 and TRBJ1-2, the complete variable domain is SAVISQKPSRDICQRGTSLTIQCQVDSQVTMMFWYRQQPGQSLTLIATANQGSEATYESGFVIDKFPISRPNLTFSTLTVSNMSPEDSSIYLCSATLTGDGYTFGSGTRLTVV.

The J gene is TRBJ1-3, the V gene TRBV2, with D uncertain. The germline gives CDR1 SNHLY, CDR2 FYNNEI. The CDR3 sequence is 16 residues long. Trimming pared 6 bases from V and 4 bases from J, leaving 19 bases between. The CDR3 loop is CASSSTDPRTGNTIYF. DNA of the CDR3: TGTGCCAGCAGCTCAACAGACCCTAGGACCGGAAACACCATATATTTT. Combining the CDR3 with reference TRBV2 and TRBJ1-3 gives the whole variable domain EPEVTQTPSHQVTQMGQEVILRCVPISNHLYFYWYRQILGQKVEFLVSFYNNEISEKSEIFDDQFSVERPDGSNFTLKIRSTKLEDSAMYFCASSSTDPRTGNTIYFGEGSWLTVV.

The chain uses TRBV6-1 and TRBJ2-2; no clear D gene. Germline CDR1 is MNHNS and CDR2 is SASEGT. CDR3 length: 14 residues. Trimming cost V 5 bases and J 2 bases, with 9 bases left between them. The CDR3 bases are TGTGCCAGCAGTCCGACCTTCAACACCGGGGAGCTGTTTTTT. It translates to CASSPTFNTGELFF.

This clonotype was counted a few times. This sequence joins TRBV30 and TRBJ1-2; TRBD1 matches at 8 bases. The CDR3 consists of 11 residues. V shed 5 bases, J shed 6 bases, and the junction held 2 bases outside the gene matches. In germline, CDR1 is GTSNPN, CDR2 SVGIG (reference sequence). DNA for the CDR3: TGTGCCTGGGGACAGGGCCATGGCTACACCTTC. This gives the protein CAWGQGHGYTF. Looking up the rest from reference TRBV30 and TRBJ1-2 gives the full variable domain: SQTIHQWPATLVQPVGSPLSLECTVEGTSNPNLYWYRQAAGRGLQLLFYSVGIGQISSEVPQNLSASRPQDRQFILSSKKLLLSDSGFYLCAWGQGHGYTFGSGTRLTVV.

This clonotype came up a few times. The chain employs TRBV3-1 and TRBJ2-7; D is uncertain. The J call is in doubt because the DNA end fits TRBJ2-5 better. The CDR3 is made up of 14 amino acids. CDR1 is LGHDT and CDR2 is YNNKEL in the germline V gene (reference sequence). This chain's CDR3 is CASSLDPRQETQYF. As DNA, the CDR3 is TGTGCCAGCAGCCTGGACCCACGGCAAGAGACCCAGTACTTC.

Many counts were recorded for this clonotype. The gene calls are TRBV2 and TRBJ2-1; no reliable D call. Germline assignment: CDR1 SNHLY and CDR2 FYNNEI. V was cut by 4 bases and J by 8 bases, with 9 bases left in between. The CDR3 sequence is 12 residues long. The CDR3 is CASSVGDDEQFF. The CDR3 bases are TGTGCCAGCAGTGTTGGCGACGATGAGCAGTTCTTC.

The chain employs TRBV30 and TRBJ1-6; 8 positions agree with TRBD1. Per germline, CDR1 GTSNPN and CDR2 SVGIG (reference sequence). Losses at the gene ends were 4 bases for V and 8 bases for J; bases not matched to a gene: 4. The CDR3 spans 13 residues. The CDR3 loop is CAWMDRADSPLHF. The CDR3 DNA reads as TGTGCCTGGATGGACAGGGCGGATTCACCCCTCCACTTT.

This clonotype was counted between two and nine times. J is TRBJ2-7 and V is TRBV3-1; D is possibly TRBD1 (5 bases). The CDR3 covers 18 residues. Germline V gene lookup returns CDR1 LGHDT and CDR2 YNNKEL (reference sequence). V lost 1 base and J 3 bases, leaving 22 bases between the germline ends. CDR3 nucleotides: TGTGCCAGCAGCCAAGGCCTACCCCCCATTATTCAGGGCTACGAGCAGTACTTC. Translation: CASSQGLPPIIQGYEQYF.

The chain recombines TRBV13 with TRBJ1-4; tentative D call: TRBD1 (6 bases). Trimming cost V 2 bases and J 8 bases, with 15 bases left between them. CDR3 length: 15 amino acids. Germline assignment: CDR1 PRHDT and CDR2 FYEKMQ (reference sequence). This CDR3 reads CASSLLLQGREKLFF. DNA of the CDR3: TGTGCCAGCAGCTTACTCCTGCAGGGGAGGGAAAAACTGTTTTTT. The full variable domain, in which reference TRBV13 and TRBJ1-4 provide the parts outside the CDR3, is AAGVIQSPRHLIKEKRETATLKCYPIPRHDTVYWYQQGPGQDPQFLISFYEKMQSDKGSIPDRFSAQQFSDYHSELNMSSLELGDSALYFCASSLLLQGREKLFFGSGTQLSVL.

This clonotype was seen ten or more times. This chain joins TRBV19 and TRBJ1-5; 7 bases map to TRBD1. In germline, CDR1 is LNHDA, CDR2 SQIVND (reference sequence). V shed 3 bases, J shed 0 bases, and the junction held 5 bases outside the gene matches. This CDR3 has 16 residues. The CDR3 reads CASSILTGISNQPQHF. The CDR3 region has the DNA TGTGCCAGTAGTATCTTGACAGGGATTAGCAATCAGCCCCAGCATTTT.

This clonotype was recorded a few times. The chain is built from TRBV30 and TRBJ1-2; D remains ambiguous. From germline, CDR1 is GTSNPN and CDR2 SVGIG (reference sequence). The germline V and J ends were trimmed by 3 bases and 2 bases, with 7 bases remaining between them. The CDR3 contains 12 residues. The CDR3 DNA reads TGTGCCTGGAGGGCGGTAAACTATGGCTACACCTTC. Its translation: CAWRAVNYGYTF.